This passage covers 30 T cell receptor beta chains from one sample sequenced in a study of OX40 agonist ivuxolimab in advanced cancers. The repertoire was sequenced with immunoSEQ multiplex PCR; TCRdb's copy has only in-frame clones and lacks some. The sample includes tens of thousands of clones, 90% of them seen just once. The sequenced sample was CD4+ or CD8+ T cells sorted from blood, obtained in a trial of the OX40 agonist ivuxolimab. These receptors were obtained from an adult with an advanced solid tumor such as melanoma, head and neck, liver or kidney cancer.

The chain employs TRBV5-6 and TRBJ2-1, with D hard to call. V was cut by 2 bases and J by 10 bases, with 10 bases left in between. In germline, CDR1 is SGHDT, CDR2 YYEEEE. CDR3 length: 12 residues. The CDR3 DNA sequence: TGTGCCAGCAGCTTTCGCATTAGGGAGCAGTTCTTC. Protein product: CASSFRIREQFF.

The rearrangement joins TRBV7-6 to TRBJ2-1; 7 bases agree with TRBD2. The J segment lost 6 bases and the V segment lost 0 bases, leaving 2 bases of the junction unmatched. There are 14 residues in the CDR3. Per germline, CDR1 SGHVS and CDR2 FNYEAQ. CDR3 sequence: CASSLAGGLNEQFF. CDR3 coding DNA: TGTGCCAGCAGCTTAGCGGGAGGGCTCAATGAGCAGTTCTTC.

This chain joins TRBV6-5 and TRBJ2-7; the D gene is possibly TRBD2 (5 bases). CDR3 length equals 14 residues. CDR1 MNHEY and CDR2 SVGAGI come from the germline V gene. The germline V and J ends were trimmed by 0 bases and 5 bases, with 11 bases remaining between them. The CDR3 DNA is TGTGCCAGCAGTTACTCGATGTCCGGGGACGAGCAGTACTTC. Translated: CASSYSMSGDEQYF.

This chain links TRBV19 with TRBJ1-1, with 10 bases matching TRBD1. Germline loops: CDR1 LNHDA, CDR2 SQIVND (reference sequence). Trimming at V came to 5 bases and at J to 6 bases, leaving 3 bases not matched to a gene. The CDR3 is 13 amino acids. The CDR3 protein is CASSLDRGSEAFF. DNA for the CDR3: TGTGCCAGTAGTCTGGACAGGGGGTCTGAAGCTTTCTTT.

This sequence joins TRBV27 and TRBJ2-3; D not certain. The length of the CDR3 is 13 residues. Germline loops: CDR1 MNHEY, CDR2 SMNVEV (reference sequence). The V end lost 5 bases, the J end lost 5 bases, and 11 bases lay between the germline ends. The CDR3 here is CASSPVLGDTQYF. The CDR3 DNA follows: TGTGCCAGCAGTCCCGTACTGGGAGATACGCAGTATTTT.

The chain combines TRBV27 with TRBJ2-7; TRBD1 matches 9 bases. J was trimmed by 2 bases and V by 8 bases; bases with no gene match: 7. The CDR3 has 14 residues. The germline gives CDR1 MNHEY, CDR2 SMNVEV (reference sequence). CDR3 residues: CASRGQGFPYEQYF. CDR3 coding DNA: TGTGCCAGCCGCGGACAGGGGTTTCCCTACGAGCAGTACTTC.

The chain is built from TRBV11-2 and TRBJ2-7; possibly TRBD1 for D (6 bases). The CDR3 length is 14 residues. V lost 5 bases and J lost 0, with 11 bases in between. The germline V gene has CDR1 SGHAT and CDR2 FQNNGV. The CDR3 spells CASSLGQSSYEQYF. The DNA of the CDR3 is TGTGCCAGCAGCCTTGGACAGTCCTCCTACGAGCAGTACTTC.

The chain uses TRBV7-6 and TRBJ2-1, with D perhaps matching TRBD2 (5 bases). The germline V and J ends were trimmed by 1 base and 9 bases, with 10 bases remaining between them. CDR1 SGHVS and CDR2 FNYEAQ come from the germline V gene. The CDR3 is 13 residues long. The CDR3 nucleotides are TGTGCCAGCAGCTTAGGAGTAGGGAGTGAGCAGTTCTTC. This sequence encodes CASSLGVGSEQFF.

This sequence joins TRBV6-6 and TRBJ2-1; 9 bases fit TRBD1. V was clipped by 2 bases and J by 4 bases; unmatched bases: 6. CDR1 is MNHNY, CDR2 SVGAGI, per germline (reference sequence). CDR3 length: 16 amino acids. Here the CDR3 reads CASSYADRGPYNEQFF. The DNA of the CDR3 is TGTGCCAGCAGTTACGCGGACAGGGGCCCGTACAATGAGCAGTTCTTC.

The J gene is TRBJ2-7, the V gene TRBV19, with 9 bases that match TRBD1. Germline lookup yields CDR1 LNHDA and CDR2 SQIVND (reference sequence). The CDR3 totals 15 residues. V shed 5 bases, J shed 3 bases, and the junction held 8 bases outside the gene matches. The CDR3 loop is CASSPGTGYHYEQYF. CDR3 nucleotide sequence: TGTGCCAGTAGTCCCGGGACAGGGTATCACTACGAGCAGTACTTC. Filled out from reference TRBV19 and TRBJ2-7, the complete variable domain reads DGGITQSPKYLFRKEGQNVTLSCEQNLNHDAMYWYRQDPGQGLRLIYYSQIVNDFQKGDIAEGYSVSREKKESFPLTVTSAQKNPTAFYLCASSPGTGYHYEQYFGPGTRLTVT.

The rearrangement joins TRBV28 to TRBJ1-5; D perhaps matches TRBD1 (5 bases). Germline values: CDR1 MDHEN, CDR2 SYDVKM. V dropped 10 bases and J dropped 9 bases, with 22 bases sitting between them. CDR3 size: 14 residues. The CDR3 DNA reads TGTGCCACCAGACATATAGGGGCTTATCTGCCCCAGCATTTT. It yields the protein CATRHIGAYLPQHF.

The J gene is TRBJ2-1, the V gene TRBV27; D perhaps matches TRBD1 (5 bases). V was cut by 3 bases and J by 4 bases, with 7 bases left in between. This CDR3 is 13 amino acids long. Germline V lookup: CDR1 MNHEY, CDR2 SMNVEV (reference sequence). The CDR3 coding sequence is TGTGCCAGCAGTTTTAGGGGATACAATGAGCAGTTCTTC. This gives the protein CASSFRGYNEQFF.

The chain carries TRBV18 and TRBJ2-1; TRBD2 matches 14 bases. Trimming removed 2 bases from V and 7 bases from J; junction bases left unmatched: 13. From germline, CDR1 is KGHSH and CDR2 LQKENI. The CDR3 consists of 19 residues. In DNA, the CDR3 is TGTGCCAGCTCACCAGAGGCGGGACTAGCGGGGGACGGAGAGAATGAGCAGTTCTTC. Its protein product is CASSPEAGLAGDGENEQFF.

V gene TRBV27 combines with J gene TRBJ2-2; 8 positions match TRBD1. Germline V gives CDR1 MNHEY, CDR2 SMNVEV (reference sequence). After removal of 5 bases from V and 9 bases from J, the junction contained 8 bases not matched to a gene. This CDR3 has 14 amino acids. The CDR3, as DNA: TGTGCCAGCAGTCCGGACAGGGCCCTTCGGGAGCTGTTTTTT. The encoded protein is CASSPDRALRELFF.

The V gene is TRBV7-9, the J gene TRBJ2-5; TRBD1 or TRBD2 may be the D gene (5 bases each). The V gene lost 6 bases and the J gene lost 5 bases, with 13 bases spanning the gap. This CDR3 contains 13 residues. The germline gives CDR1 SEHNR, CDR2 FQNEAQ (reference sequence). This chain's CDR3 is CASRDLGTETQYF. The CDR3 DNA follows: TGTGCCAGCAGAGACCTCGGGACGGAGACCCAGTACTTC.

The V gene is TRBV7-6, the J gene TRBJ1-2; tentative D call: TRBD1 (5 bases). Looked up from germline, CDR1 is SGHVS and CDR2 is FNYEAQ. V was pared by 5 bases and J by 5 bases, with 21 bases between. The CDR3 loop spans 16 amino acids. The CDR3 region has the DNA TGTGCCAGCAGCCCCTCCGAGTTCGGGGGAGGATATGGCTACACCTTC. It codes for CASSPSEFGGGYGYTF.

The J gene is TRBJ1-1, the V gene TRBV6-6; the D is unclear. Germline V gives CDR1 MNHNY, CDR2 SVGAGI (reference sequence). V lost 3 bases and J 3 bases, leaving 5 bases between the germline ends. The CDR3 totals 12 residues. CDR3 nucleotide sequence: TGTGCCAGCAGTTATGGTGACACTGAAGCTTTCTTT. As protein: CASSYGDTEAFF.

The chain couples TRBV27 to TRBJ1-1; D call uncertain. This CDR3 has 12 residues. V dropped 6 bases and J dropped 4 bases, with 9 bases sitting between them. CDR1 MNHEY and CDR2 SMNVEV come from the germline V gene (reference sequence). Written as DNA, the CDR3 is TGTGCCAGCAGAAGGCCCGGCACTGAAGCTTTCTTT. The encoded protein is CASRRPGTEAFF.

This clone has just one count. The chain combines TRBV7-9 with TRBJ1-2; D not certain. This CDR3 comprises 13 residues. V was cut by 7 bases and J by 7 bases, with 16 bases left in between. Germline V CDR1 and CDR2: SEHNR, FQNEAQ (reference sequence). The chain's CDR3 is CASTSVSGGGYTF. Here the CDR3 DNA reads TGTGCCAGCACCTCGGTGAGTGGAGGTGGCTACACCTTC.

The J gene is TRBJ2-1, the V gene TRBV11-3; D is unresolved. Per the germline V gene, CDR1 is SGHNT and CDR2 is YENEEA. Trimming left V 0 bases short and J 10 bases short, with 7 bases between. The CDR3 length is 12 residues. The chain's CDR3 is CASSLDRLEQFF. Here the CDR3 DNA reads TGTGCCAGCAGCTTAGATCGACTGGAGCAGTTCTTC.

This chain uses TRBV5-1 with TRBJ1-1, with D tentatively TRBD1 (6 bases). The CDR3 has 12 amino acids. Trimming took 0 bases from V and 10 from J, leaving 10 bases between them. Germline-derived CDR1 and CDR2 are SGHRS and YFSETQ. CDR3 amino acids: CASSLEGQLAFF. DNA of the CDR3: TGCGCCAGCAGCTTGGAAGGACAGCTAGCTTTCTTT.

The chain links TRBV7-6 to TRBJ2-5; no definite D call. The CDR3 runs 12 residues. In germline, CDR1 is SGHVS, CDR2 FNYEAQ. The V gene lost 6 bases and the J gene lost 4 bases, with 9 bases spanning the gap. Here the CDR3 reads CASSYNGETQYF. CDR3 DNA sequence: TGTGCCAGCAGTTATAATGGAGAGACCCAGTACTTC.

The J gene is TRBJ2-7, the V gene TRBV9; 9 bases match TRBD1. Germline V gene lookup returns CDR1 SGDLS and CDR2 YYNGEE. Losses at the gene ends were 5 bases for V and 4 bases for J; bases not matched to a gene: 10. The CDR3 sequence is 15 residues long. The CDR3 DNA reads TGTGCCAGCAGTTTACTCCCGGGACAGGGTTACGAGCAGTACTTC. Translation: CASSLLPGQGYEQYF.

The CDR3 is CASSPPGLARGELFF. The CDR3 DNA reads TGTGCCAGCAGTCCCCCAGGACTAGCTCGCGGGGAGCTGTTTTTT. V and J are TRBV27 and TRBJ2-2, with 8 bases lining up with TRBD2. The trim removed 5 bases at V and 7 bases at J, leaving 9 bases unmatched. Germline lookup yields CDR1 MNHEY and CDR2 SMNVEV (reference sequence). This CDR3 region has 15 residues.

About this clone itself: The junction differs from germline at one of its ends, possibly a read error. V gene TRBV27 combines with J gene TRBJ2-7, with 8 bases matching TRBD1. Germline loops: CDR1 MNHEY, CDR2 SMNVEV (reference sequence). The CDR3 consists of 14 residues. The CDR3 protein is CASSFSLTGASLSF. CDR3 bases: TGTGCCAGCAGTTTCTCCCTGACAGGGGCTTCCTTATCCTTC.

The chain's CDR3 is CACDLGQPYSNQPQHF. CDR3 sequence (DNA): TGTGCCTGCGACTTGGGACAGCCTTATAGCAATCAGCCCCAGCATTTT. This chain joins TRBV28 and TRBJ1-5; TRBD1 matches at 7 bases. The CDR3 is made up of 16 amino acids. V shed 11 bases, J shed 0 bases, and the junction held 13 bases outside the gene matches. CDR1 MDHEN and CDR2 SYDVKM come from the germline V gene.

This chain links TRBV27 with TRBJ1-5, with D unclear. The CDR3 has 12 residues. Germline V gene data show CDR1 as MNHEY and CDR2 as SMNVEV (reference sequence). V was trimmed by 3 bases and J by 3 bases, leaving 3 bases between them. The DNA for the CDR3 is TGTGCCAGCAGTTTTAACAATCAGCCCCAGCATTTT. It yields the protein CASSFNNQPQHF.

The V call is TRBV27, the J call TRBJ2-2; D may be TRBD2 (7 bases). V was clipped by 7 bases and J by 4 bases, with 13 bases between them. The CDR3 consists of 14 residues. From germline, CDR1 is MNHEY and CDR2 SMNVEV (reference sequence). The CDR3 sequence: CASKGGPVTGELFF. CDR3 coding DNA: TGTGCCAGCAAGGGGGGGCCGGTCACCGGGGAGCTGTTTTTT.

The chain recombines TRBV21-1 with TRBJ2-7; whether TRBD2, the table's D call, matches the DNA was not checked. TRBV21-1 is reported as a pseudogene. The CDR3 loop spans 16 amino acids. CDR3: CASSTPGTSPAYEQYF. The CDR3 nucleotides read TGTGCCAGCAGCACCCCCGGGACTAGCCCAGCCTACGAGCAGTACTTC.

This rearrangement joins TRBV7-9 to TRBJ1-2, with no clear D. CDR1 is SEHNR and CDR2 is FQNEAQ in the germline V gene (reference sequence). Trimming removed 2 bases at V and 2 bases at J, with 12 bases between. CDR3 length: 15 residues. DNA of the CDR3: TGTGCCAGCAGCTTAAGCGTAGAGAGCAACTATGGCTACACCTTC. Translating gives CASSLSVESNYGYTF.